The 4 T cell receptor beta chains in this list originate from one sample, sequenced in a study of chemoradiotherapy in HPV16-positive cancers. Using immunoSEQ multiplex PCR, the repertoire was profiled, and TCRdb retains in-frame clones only, with some absent. This table has about 4,000 clones, around 84% appearing once. This material consisted of tumor tissue, taken from a patient who underwent chemoradiotherapy. These receptors all stem from a human donor with HPV-associated anogenital cancer.

This clone was found once. This rearrangement joins TRBV28 to TRBJ2-6, with D perhaps TRBD1 (5 bases). The CDR3 covers 17 residues. Germline CDR1 MDHEN, CDR2 SYDVKM. The V end was cut by 0 bases, the J end by 0 bases, with 9 bases between. In DNA, the CDR3 is TGTGCCAGCAGTTTATGGGGGCTTACCTCTGGGGCCAACGTCCTGACTTTC. Its protein product is CASSLWGLTSGANVLTF.

The rearrangement links TRBV7-2 to TRBJ2-7; D is tentatively TRBD1 or TRBD2 (5 bases each). This CDR3 is built from 13 residues. Trimming left V 5 bases short and J 7 bases short, with 15 bases between. CDR1 and CDR2 from the germline V gene are SGHTA and FQGNSA. The DNA of the CDR3 is TGTGCCAGCAGCCCGGACAAATGGAGGGAGCAGTACTTC. Translating gives CASSPDKWREQYF.

V and J are TRBV5-1 and TRBJ1-3; D is unresolved. Per germline, CDR1 SGHRS and CDR2 YFSETQ. Trimming cost V 5 bases and J 3 bases, with 9 bases left between them. CDR3 length: 13 residues. CDR3 sequence reads: CASSREVGNTIYF. CDR3 nucleotides: TGCGCCAGCAGTCGAGAAGTTGGAAACACCATATATTTT.

This clone was counted a few times. The chain has TRBV4-2 and TRBJ1-1; D call uncertain. The germline V gene has CDR1 LGHNA and CDR2 YNFKEQ. The CDR3 loop spans 14 amino acids. V was clipped by 0 bases and J by 6 bases, with 11 bases between them. CDR3 region: CASSQDTGRAEAFF. In DNA form, the CDR3 reads TGTGCCAGCAGCCAAGATACGGGGAGGGCTGAAGCTTTCTTT.